These 5 T cell receptor beta chains share one sample of origin, sequenced in a study of beta chain features in type 1 diabetes. These receptors have no identified antigens. Broader study findings: There was a moderate but significant shortening of TCRB CDR3s in all four CD4+ subsets of Type 1 diabetes patients.

Reverse transcribing all isolated RNA meant expressed TCRB transcripts were sequenced. This table comes from immunoSEQ multiplex PCR, and its TCRdb copy is limited to in-frame clones, with some not included. Among 250,000 or so clones listed, just over 20% were seen once. Sequenced input: naive CD4+ T cells from blood. The receptors stem from a woman in her 40s with type 1 diabetes.

This chain joins TRBV6-6 and TRBJ1-4; D is undetermined. The CDR3 is made up of 12 amino acids. Germline CDR1 reads MNHNY; CDR2 reads SVGAGI (reference sequence). V was shortened by 11 bases and J by 7 bases, with 14 bases between the two germline ends. In DNA form, the CDR3 reads TGTGCCTCCTCACCCCCGGGTGAAAAACTGTTTTTT. Amino acids: CASSPPGEKLFF.

This clone was seen only a few times. This chain connects TRBV6-4 to TRBJ2-1, with 7 nucleotides matching TRBD1. CDR1 is MRHNA and CDR2 is SNTAGT in the germline V gene. Trimming cost V 3 bases and J 7 bases; bases outside gene matches: 9. The CDR3 loop spans 15 amino acids. This CDR3 reads CASSEFDRVLNEQFF. In DNA form, the CDR3 reads TGTGCCAGCAGTGAGTTTGACAGGGTGCTAAATGAGCAGTTCTTC.

This chain joins TRBV7-9 and TRBJ1-2; D is unclear. CDR1 and CDR2 (germline): SEHNR, FQNEAQ (reference sequence). Deletions cut 3 bases from V and 7 bases from J, with 15 bases between. This CDR3 region has 14 residues. This CDR3 is CASSFGVGTSGYTF. The CDR3, as DNA: TGTGCCAGCAGCTTTGGAGTAGGTACTAGTGGCTACACCTTC.

The chain combines TRBV10-2 with TRBJ1-2; D is perhaps TRBD1 (5 bases). V was trimmed by 5 bases and J by 7 bases, leaving 17 bases between them. The CDR3 extends over 14 amino acids. In germline, CDR1 is WSHSY, CDR2 SAAADI. CDR3 protein: CASSMVGNGGGYTF. CDR3 nucleotides: TGCGCCAGCAGTATGGTGGGAAACGGGGGTGGCTACACCTTC.

V usage is TRBV10-3 and J usage is TRBJ2-7, with 7 nucleotides matching TRBD2. The ends lost 3 bases at V and 7 bases at J; junction bases unmatched: 9. The CDR3 totals 14 residues. In germline, CDR1 is ENHRY, CDR2 SYGVKD. The CDR3 DNA is TGTGCCATCAGTGATGGGAGGGCCCCAGGGGAGCAGTACTTC. This sequence encodes CAISDGRAPGEQYF.